This T cell receptor (beta chain) appears in the sequencing data of a study of Ad26.COV2.S vaccination and SARS-CoV-2 variants. Treatment of the sample: 15 to 20 received Ad26.COV2.S at low or high dose, single or two shots; 5 received placebo; per-sample allocation not given. After the first vaccine or placebo injection, samples were drawn on day 63. Data came from immunoSEQ multiplex PCR; TCRdb stores just in-frame clones and leaves some out. The sample yields hundreds of thousands of clones, 80% to 90% seen once. Germline V gene lookup returns CDR1 LGHDT and CDR2 YNNKEL (reference sequence). This CDR3 region has 14 residues. Losses at the gene ends were 1 base for V and 5 bases for J; bases not matched to a gene: 2.

The rearrangement links TRBV3-1 (or the pseudogene TRBV3-2) to TRBJ1-5, with TRBD1 matching 7 bases. The starting material was peripheral blood, obtained in a trial of Ad26.COV2.S vaccine versus placebo. The source of this sequence is a person aged 18-60 years who received the Ad26.COV2.S COVID-19 vaccine or a placebo. CDR3 coding DNA: TGTGCCAGCAGCCAAGGACAGGGACATCAGCCCCAGCATTTT. As protein: CASSQGQGHQPQHF.